The rows below give T cell receptor beta chains drawn from one sample of a study of long-term antiretroviral therapy in people with HIV. Using immunoSEQ multiplex PCR, the repertoire was profiled, and TCRdb retains in-frame clones only, with some absent. The sample shows about 20,000 clones, 86% of them seen only once. The sequencing here drew on unsorted PBMCs, taken 1.3 years after starting antiretroviral therapy. These receptor sequences come from a man aged 55 to 70 with HIV. CDR3s include the opening cysteine and the closing phenylalanine or tryptophan. The order of the fields is D gene, V gene, clone size, J gene, CDR3 DNA, CDR3 protein. The D gene is left open where the match is weak. For some rows the clone size is stated as once, few or many, or as a class when expanded; others skip it.

d_gene: .
v_gene: TRBV5-1
abundance: once
j_gene: TRBJ2-5
CDR3nt: TGCGCCAGCAGCTTGGAGGAGTGGATAGAGACCCAGTACTTC
CDR3aa: CASSLEEWIETQYF

d_gene: .
v_gene: TRBV6-5
abundance: once
j_gene: TRBJ1-2
CDR3nt: TGTGCCAGCAGTCCCAACGGGGCCACTAACTATGGCTACACCTTC
CDR3aa: CASSPNGATNYGYTF

d_gene: .
v_gene: TRBV11-2
abundance: .
j_gene: TRBJ2-7
CDR3nt: TGTGCCAGCAGCTTAGGACTAAACTACGAGCAGTACTTC
CDR3aa: CASSLGLNYEQYF

d_gene: TRBD2
v_gene: TRBV5-1
abundance: .
j_gene: TRBJ2-3
CDR3nt: TGCGCCAGCTCCGCAGCGGGGGGTCTGAGCACAGATACGCAGTATTTT
CDR3aa: CASSAAGGLSTDTQYF

d_gene: .
v_gene: TRBV20-1
abundance: .
j_gene: TRBJ2-1
CDR3nt: TGCAGTATGGTGGGCAATGAGCAGTTCTTC
CDR3aa: CSMVGNEQFF

d_gene: .
v_gene: TRBV25-1
abundance: .
j_gene: TRBJ2-1
CDR3nt: TGTGCCAGCGGGAGGGGGACAGACAATGAGCAGTTCTTC
CDR3aa: CASGRGTDNEQFF

d_gene: .
v_gene: TRBV5-6
abundance: .
j_gene: TRBJ2-3
CDR3nt: TGTGCCAGCAGCGTCACAGATACGCAGTATTTT
CDR3aa: CASSVTDTQYF

d_gene: .
v_gene: TRBV5-1
abundance: .
j_gene: TRBJ2-7
CDR3nt: TGCGCCAGCAGCTCACCGGGACGGGCTGACTACGAGCAGTACTTC
CDR3aa: CASSSPGRADYEQYF

d_gene: .
v_gene: TRBV15
abundance: .
j_gene: TRBJ2-3
CDR3nt: TGTGCCACCAGCAGAGACCCGGGAGATACGCAGTATTTT
CDR3aa: CATSRDPGDTQYF

d_gene: .
v_gene: TRBV21-1
abundance: .
j_gene: TRBJ1-5
CDR3nt: TGTGCCAGCAGCAAAGCGGCGTCAGGGGGCTCCAATCAGCCCCAGCATTTT
CDR3aa: CASSKAASGGSNQPQHF

d_gene: TRBD2
v_gene: TRBV5-1
abundance: .
j_gene: TRBJ2-1
CDR3nt: TGCGCCAGCAGCGTAGGGACTAGCAGCAATGAGCAGTTCTTC
CDR3aa: CASSVGTSSNEQFF

d_gene: .
v_gene: TRBV6-5
abundance: once
j_gene: TRBJ2-5
CDR3nt: TGTGCCAGCAGTTACTCGACGGTAGGGTTCCAAGGGACCCAGTACTTC
CDR3aa: CASSYSTVGFQGTQYF

d_gene: .
v_gene: TRBV5-1
abundance: .
j_gene: TRBJ2-1
CDR3nt: TGCGCCAGCAGCTTGGCCTGGGCAACGGGCAATGAGCAGTTCTTC
CDR3aa: CASSLAWATGNEQFF

d_gene: .
v_gene: TRBV10-3
abundance: .
j_gene: TRBJ2-2
CDR3nt: TGTGCCATCAGTGCCCTGGGCAGGGGGGGTATCGGGGAGCTGTTTTTT
CDR3aa: CAISALGRGGIGELFF

d_gene: TRBD2
v_gene: TRBV25-1
abundance: .
j_gene: TRBJ2-1
CDR3nt: TGTGCCAGCAGTGAACCCGGACTAGCGGGGAGCCATGAGCAGTTCTTC
CDR3aa: CASSEPGLAGSHEQFF

d_gene: TRBD2
v_gene: TRBV5-1
abundance: .
j_gene: TRBJ2-1
CDR3nt: TGCGCCACCGGGGGGGAGTTCCCCTACAATGAGCAGTTCTTC
CDR3aa: CATGGEFPYNEQFF

d_gene: .
v_gene: TRBV27
abundance: .
j_gene: TRBJ1-5
CDR3nt: TGTGCCAGCAGCAAGGGGACACCCACCGGGATAGATCAGCCCCAGCATTTT
CDR3aa: CASSKGTPTGIDQPQHF

d_gene: .
v_gene: TRBV29-1
abundance: .
j_gene: TRBJ2-3
CDR3nt: TGCAGCGTCGACAGGTCAGGCACAGATACGCAGTATTTT
CDR3aa: CSVDRSGTDTQYF

d_gene: .
v_gene: TRBV9
abundance: .
j_gene: TRBJ1-4
CDR3nt: TGTGCCAGCAGCGTAGACCCTGTCTTGGGATATGAAAAACTGTTTTTT
CDR3aa: CASSVDPVLGYEKLFF

d_gene: .
v_gene: TRBV7-9
abundance: .
j_gene: TRBJ2-3
CDR3nt: TGTGCCAGCAGCTTACCGGGAAGGGTAATGGATACGCAGTATTTT
CDR3aa: CASSLPGRVMDTQYF

d_gene: TRBD2
v_gene: TRBV6-1
abundance: .
j_gene: TRBJ2-7
CDR3nt: TGTGCCAGCAGTGGGGGACTAGCGGGAGGCGCTAGCTCCTACGAGCAGTACTTC
CDR3aa: CASSGGLAGGASSYEQYF

d_gene: TRBD2
v_gene: TRBV10-3
abundance: .
j_gene: TRBJ2-3
CDR3nt: TGTGCCATCAGTGAGCAACTAGCGGGAAGCACAGATACGCAGTATTTT
CDR3aa: CAISEQLAGSTDTQYF

d_gene: TRBD1
v_gene: TRBV27
abundance: .
j_gene: TRBJ2-7
CDR3nt: TGTGCTACAACAGGGGGCGCGCCGGGGTCCCACGAGCAGTACTTC
CDR3aa: CATTGGAPGSHEQYF

d_gene: .
v_gene: TRBV5-1
abundance: .
j_gene: TRBJ2-3
CDR3nt: TGCGCCAGCAGCTTGGGCGTGGGACAAGGCACAGATACGCAGTATTTT
CDR3aa: CASSLGVGQGTDTQYF

d_gene: TRBD1
v_gene: TRBV10-3
abundance: .
j_gene: TRBJ1-1
CDR3nt: TGTGCCATCAGTGGGACAGGGTCCAGGGGTGAAGCTTTCTTT
CDR3aa: CAISGTGSRGEAFF

d_gene: .
v_gene: TRBV19
abundance: few
j_gene: TRBJ2-7
CDR3nt: TGTGCCAGTAGTATCTTCGGACATTACGAGCAGTACTTC
CDR3aa: CASSIFGHYEQYF

d_gene: .
v_gene: TRBV6-6
abundance: .
j_gene: TRBJ2-2
CDR3nt: TGTGCCAGCAAACCACGACAGAACACCGGGGAGCTGTTTTTT
CDR3aa: CASKPRQNTGELFF

d_gene: .
v_gene: TRBV4-1
abundance: .
j_gene: TRBJ1-3
CDR3nt: TGCGCCAGCAGCCAAGAGCCGGGCCGGAAAGGAAACACCATATATTTT
CDR3aa: CASSQEPGRKGNTIYF

d_gene: .
v_gene: TRBV30
abundance: .
j_gene: TRBJ1-4
CDR3nt: TGTGCCTGGAGTCCTCATGGGACTCTTCGGGGGAAACTGTTTTTT
CDR3aa: CAWSPHGTLRGKLFF

d_gene: .
v_gene: TRBV5-1
abundance: .
j_gene: TRBJ2-3
CDR3nt: TGCGCCAGCAGCGTTCCTAGCGGAGGGGGGACAGATACGCAGTATTTT
CDR3aa: CASSVPSGGGTDTQYF

d_gene: .
v_gene: TRBV4-1
abundance: .
j_gene: TRBJ2-7
CDR3nt: TGCGCCAGCAGCCAAGCCTTCGGCTACGAGCAGTACTTC
CDR3aa: CASSQAFGYEQYF

d_gene: TRBD2
v_gene: TRBV5-4
abundance: .
j_gene: TRBJ2-1
CDR3nt: TGTGCCAGCAGCCTAAGGACTAGCGGACCCCTAAATGAGCAGTTCTTC
CDR3aa: CASSLRTSGPLNEQFF

d_gene: .
v_gene: TRBV6-5
abundance: .
j_gene: TRBJ2-5
CDR3nt: TGTGCCAGCAGTTACCCTGGGGGGGAGACCCAGTACTTC
CDR3aa: CASSYPGGETQYF

d_gene: TRBD2
v_gene: TRBV9
abundance: .
j_gene: TRBJ2-3
CDR3nt: TGTGCCAGCAGCGTAGGGGTCGGACTAGCTTTGACAGATACGCAGTATTTT
CDR3aa: CASSVGVGLALTDTQYF

d_gene: TRBD1
v_gene: TRBV12-5
abundance: few
j_gene: TRBJ2-2
CDR3nt: TGTGCTAGTATGACAGGGGGCTACACCGGGGAGCTGTTTTTT
CDR3aa: CASMTGGYTGELFF

d_gene: .
v_gene: TRBV19
abundance: once
j_gene: TRBJ2-7
CDR3nt: TGTGCCAGTAGTATTTCGGACGGTACCTACGAGCAGTACTTC
CDR3aa: CASSISDGTYEQYF

d_gene: .
v_gene: TRBV29-1
abundance: .
j_gene: TRBJ1-2
CDR3nt: TGCAGCGTTGAAGATCGGTCAGGACACCCAAGACGGTGCACCTTC
CDR3aa: CSVEDRSGHPRRCTF

d_gene: TRBD2
v_gene: TRBV9
abundance: .
j_gene: TRBJ2-7
CDR3nt: TGTGCCAGCAGCGCCGGGACTAGCGGGGGTTCCGAGCAGTACTTC
CDR3aa: CASSAGTSGGSEQYF

d_gene: .
v_gene: TRBV25-1
abundance: .
j_gene: TRBJ1-3
CDR3nt: TGTGCCAGCAGTGAATCCCCAGGGTACTCTGGAAACACCATATATTTT
CDR3aa: CASSESPGYSGNTIYF

d_gene: .
v_gene: TRBV4-1
abundance: .
j_gene: TRBJ1-6
CDR3nt: TGCGCCAGCAGCCAAGACGGGACCCTGGGGAATTCACCCCTCCACTTT
CDR3aa: CASSQDGTLGNSPLHF

d_gene: .
v_gene: TRBV30
abundance: .
j_gene: TRBJ2-7
CDR3nt: TGTGCCTCCTTCAGGGACGGCCGTGTCCCCTACGAGCAGTACTTC
CDR3aa: CASFRDGRVPYEQYF

d_gene: .
v_gene: TRBV27
abundance: .
j_gene: TRBJ1-2
CDR3nt: TGTGCCAGCAGTCCCGTCGGCTATGGCTACACCTTC
CDR3aa: CASSPVGYGYTF

d_gene: TRBD1
v_gene: TRBV19
abundance: .
j_gene: TRBJ2-7
CDR3nt: TGTGCCAGTAGCCTAACAGGGGCCGGCTCCTACGAGCAGTACTTC
CDR3aa: CASSLTGAGSYEQYF

d_gene: TRBD1
v_gene: TRBV5-1
abundance: .
j_gene: TRBJ2-3
CDR3nt: TGCGCCAGCAGCGTGGGACAGGGCGGGGATACGCAGTATTTT
CDR3aa: CASSVGQGGDTQYF

d_gene: TRBD1
v_gene: TRBV5-1
abundance: .
j_gene: TRBJ1-1
CDR3nt: TGCGCCAGCAGCGGACAGGGTATGAGCACTGAAGCTTTCTTT
CDR3aa: CASSGQGMSTEAFF

d_gene: TRBD1
v_gene: TRBV7-2
abundance: .
j_gene: TRBJ1-4
CDR3nt: TGTGCCAGCAGACCTACAGGGGGTGGTGAAAAACTGTTTTTT
CDR3aa: CASRPTGGGEKLFF

d_gene: .
v_gene: TRBV1
abundance: .
j_gene: TRBJ2-1
CDR3nt: TGCACCAGCACCCACCCTTCGGCCTACTACAATGAGCAGTTCTTC
CDR3aa: CTSTHPSAYYNEQFF

d_gene: .
v_gene: TRBV10-2
abundance: once
j_gene: TRBJ2-6
CDR3nt: TGCGCCAGCAGCCCCGCTGGGGCCAACGTCCTGACTTTC
CDR3aa: CASSPAGANVLTF

d_gene: .
v_gene: TRBV2
abundance: .
j_gene: TRBJ2-2
CDR3nt: TGTGCCAGCAGTGACTATGGAGGGGCCGGGGAGCTGTTTTTT
CDR3aa: CASSDYGGAGELFF

d_gene: TRBD1
v_gene: TRBV5-5
abundance: .
j_gene: TRBJ2-5
CDR3nt: TGTGCCAGCAGCAGGACGCTCCGGGACAGGGAAGAGACCCAGTACTTC
CDR3aa: CASSRTLRDREETQYF